These T cell receptor beta chains were read from a single sample in a study of blood T cell repertoires in COVID-19. The data were produced by immunoSEQ multiplex PCR, yet TCRdb's version contains in-frame clones alone and is incomplete. The repertoire has approximately 140,000 clones, 84% of them found once; the top ten carry less than 9%. Source material: peripheral blood. These receptors came from a man aged 25-45 years with COVID-19, enrolled during active disease. Both conserved end residues are part of each CDR3. Fields, in order: V gene, D gene, clone size, J gene, CDR3 protein, CDR3 DNA. D genes are given only for firm matches. Expanded clones are given a class, and other clones once, few, many or no size at all.

TRBV5-6	TRBD1	NA	TRBJ1-2	CASSFRDRGSGYTF	TGTGCCAGCAGTTTCCGGGACAGGGGGAGTGGCTACACCTTC
TRBV20-1	NA	NA	TRBJ1-1	CSAYTGKAFF	TGCAGTGCCTATACAGGGAAAGCTTTCTTT
TRBV25-1	TRBD1	NA	TRBJ1-2	CASSTTDRVHYGYTF	TGTGCCAGCAGTACAACGGACAGGGTGCACTATGGCTACACCTTC
TRBV4-1	NA	NA	TRBJ2-7	CASSHFGDEQYF	TGCGCCAGCAGCCATTTCGGAGACGAGCAGTACTTC
TRBV14	NA	few	TRBJ2-1	CASSQVPGSGEQFF	TGTGCCAGCAGCCAAGTCCCCGGCAGCGGTGAGCAGTTCTTC
TRBV5-1	TRBD1	NA	TRBJ1-4	CASSLGQGRTNEKLFF	TGCGCCAGCAGCTTGGGACAGGGGCGGACTAATGAAAAACTGTTTTTT
TRBV10-3	NA	NA	TRBJ1-3	CAISERQGSGNTIYF	TGTGCCATCAGTGAGCGTCAGGGGTCGGGAAACACCATATATTTT
TRBV18	NA	NA	TRBJ2-1	CASSPRDSGDEQFF	TGTGCCAGCTCACCACGGGACTCCGGCGATGAGCAGTTCTTC
TRBV11-2	NA	NA	TRBJ2-3	CASSLTPGAKDTQYF	TGTGCCAGCAGCTTAACCCCGGGAGCTAAAGATACGCAGTATTTT
TRBV24-1	TRBD1	NA	TRBJ2-7	CATSDPRTGDYEQYF	TGTGCCACCAGTGATCCCCGGACAGGGGACTACGAGCAGTACTTC
TRBV3-1/TRBV3-2	TRBD1	once	TRBJ2-1	CASRRDRGLGNEQFF	TGTGCCAGCAGACGCGACAGGGGGCTGGGCAATGAGCAGTTCTTC
TRBV27	TRBD1	NA	TRBJ1-2	CASSERQGSYTF	TGTGCCAGCAGTGAAAGACAGGGGAGCTACACCTTC
TRBV19	NA	few	TRBJ1-5	CASSIHYDSVNQPQHF	TGTGCCAGTAGTATTCATTATGACAGTGTCAATCAGCCCCAGCATTTT
TRBV12-3/TRBV12-4	TRBD1	once	TRBJ2-7	CASTGGRRNEQYF	TGTGCCAGCACAGGGGGCAGGAGGAACGAGCAGTACTTC
TRBV29-1	TRBD1	few	TRBJ1-5	CSVEVSGTGGYQPQHF	TGCAGCGTTGAAGTGAGTGGGACAGGGGGATATCAGCCCCAGCATTTT
TRBV11-2	TRBD1	NA	TRBJ2-5	CASSWGQQPAGGTQYF	TGTGCCAGCAGCTGGGGACAGCAACCTGCAGGAGGGACCCAGTACTTC
TRBV19	NA	NA	TRBJ1-2	CASSITAGTYTF	TGTGCCAGTAGTATAACAGCCGGAACCTACACCTTC
TRBV2	TRBD1	NA	TRBJ2-7	CASFIDRDREQYF	TGTGCCAGCTTCATTGACAGGGACCGGGAGCAGTACTTC
TRBV28	NA	NA	TRBJ2-7	CASSLPTMGYEQYF	TGTGCCAGCAGTTTACCCACTATGGGCTACGAGCAGTACTTC
TRBV28	TRBD1	NA	TRBJ1-1	CASRKGTGRENTEAFF	TGTGCCAGCAGAAAAGGGACAGGTAGAGAGAACACTGAAGCTTTCTTT
TRBV4-1	TRBD1	NA	TRBJ1-1	CASSPQPTGLNTEAFF	TGCGCCAGCAGCCCCCAACCGACAGGGCTGAACACTGAAGCTTTCTTT
TRBV28	NA	NA	TRBJ1-2	CASSFIIGGYTF	TGTGCCAGCAGTTTCATCATCGGTGGCTACACCTTC
TRBV27	NA	NA	TRBJ2-2	CASSLRGQTGELFF	TGTGCCAGCAGTTTGCGGGGGCAGACCGGGGAGCTGTTTTTT
TRBV7-9	NA	NA	TRBJ1-1	CASSQTANTEAFF	TGTGCCAGCAGCCAGACAGCAAACACTGAAGCTTTCTTT
TRBV28	NA	many	TRBJ1-1	CASSLSSDTEAFF	TGTGCCAGCAGTTTATCCTCGGACACTGAAGCTTTCTTT
TRBV3-1/TRBV3-2	NA	NA	TRBJ1-3	CASSPDSILGNTIYF	TGTGCCAGCAGCCCCGACTCAATACTTGGAAACACCATATATTTT